Given below is one T cell receptor (beta chain) in context. This specimen comes from a study of OX40 agonist ivuxolimab in advanced cancers. Study information: As their treatment, patients were administered ivuxolimab, an agonistic anti-OX40 (CD134) antibody. Patients were treated with intravenous ivuxolimab, dosed at 0.01 to 10 mg/kg and infused every 2 weeks. With a range of roughly 20 to 90, age averaged approximately 60 years, and 65% to 90% were male.

TCRdb's copy holds only in-frame clones and misses some; the assay was immunoSEQ multiplex PCR. The data contain about 60,000 clones, 94% of them singletons. This CDR3 is 16 amino acids long. Germline CDR1 SQVTM, CDR2 ANQGSEA. V was cut by 3 bases and J by 0 bases, with 18 bases left in between. The chain is built from TRBV29-1 and TRBJ2-7; possibly TRBD2 for D (5 bases). This TCR was recovered from an adult with an advanced solid tumor such as melanoma, head and neck, liver or kidney cancer. The input for sequencing was CD4+ or CD8+ T cells sorted from blood, taken in a trial of the OX40 agonist ivuxolimab. DNA for the CDR3: TGCAGCGTTGATGTTCCGGGAACTGGCTACTCCTACGAGCAGTACTTC. Residues: CSVDVPGTGYSYEQYF.